Included here is one T cell receptor beta chain sequence, with context. Its antigen remains unidentified. The sample is drawn from a study of T-cell memory formation after mild COVID-19. Across the whole study: For the most part, TCR clusters were specific to one donor. Study results and caveats: Clones contracting day 15 to 85 were balanced CD4/CD8; later expanders leaned CD4+. Contracting clones localized mainly to CM and EM when CD4+ and mainly to EMRA when CD8+.

Trimming removed 0 bases from V and 0 bases from J, with 10 bases in between. The CDR3 has 16 residues. Germline assignment: CDR1 MGHRA and CDR2 YSYEKL. Libraries for TCRalpha and TCRbeta carried sample barcodes and unique molecular identifiers via 5'RACE. MiXCR, applied by TCRdb to the 5' RACE reads, yields one record per CDR3 protein. The data contain about 320,000 distinct CDR3 sequences, around an eighth of them singletons. The sequence derives from a man aged 18 to 30 who had mild COVID-19 (a few samples of this study predate the infection). Cell type and time point are not known. The J gene is TRBJ2-3, the V gene TRBV4-1; D tentatively fits TRBD1 or TRBD2 (6 bases each). Sequencing was performed on PBMCs or a T cell subset sorted from them (not recorded which). CDR3 sequence (DNA): TGCGCCAGCAGCCAAGAAGGGGGGAGGAGCACAGATACGCAGTATTTT. Protein: CASSQEGGRSTDTQYF.